This TCR beta chain was sequenced in a study of radiotherapy plus CTLA-4 blockade in lung cancer. The method was immunoSEQ multiplex PCR; TCRdb's version includes in-frame clones alone and lacks a portion of them. The sample lists over 80,000 clones, over 80% occurring once. This CDR3 has 10 amino acids. V lost 5 bases, J lost 7 bases, and 5 bases lay in between. The germline V gene encodes CDR1 SGHAT and CDR2 FQNNGV. The source material was peripheral blood, sampled from a patient treated with radiotherapy plus ipilimumab. The receptor comes from a human donor with non-small cell lung cancer who had stable disease on radiotherapy plus ipilimumab. This rearrangement joins TRBV11-2 to TRBJ1-1; D gene unclear. The CDR3 region is CASSHGEAFF. CDR3 in DNA: TGTGCCAGCAGCCACGGTGAAGCTTTCTTT. Variable domain in full (rest from reference TRBV11-2 and TRBJ1-1): EAGVAQSPRYKIIEKRQSVAFWCNPISGHATLYWYQQILGQGPKLLIQFQNNGVVDDSQLPKDRFSAERLKGVDSTLKIQPAKLEDSAVYLCASSHGEAFFGQGTRLTVV.